This T cell receptor beta chain originates from a study of molecular identifiers for immune sequencing clone quantification. This clonotype has more than one count but fewer than ten. The CDR3 loop spans 16 amino acids. Germline V CDR1 and CDR2: LGHDT, YNNKEL (reference sequence). The V gene lost 1 base and the J gene lost 3 bases, with 15 bases spanning the gap. TCRdb used MiXCR to reprocess the PCR reads, holding one entry per CDR3 protein. The sample yields some 320,000 distinct CDR3 sequences, 20% to 25% seen once. The sequence was obtained from a human donor in good health. Some libraries in this study had Jurkat cell RNA spiked in. The sequenced sample was naive CD8+ T cells from blood, with Jurkat cell RNA spiked in. Stated subset: FACS-sorted CD8+CD4-CCR7+CD45RA+ naive T cells. The chain couples TRBV3-1 to TRBJ1-2, with a tentative D call TRBD1 (5 bases). CDR3 amino acids: CASSQVQTGIDYGYTF. The DNA of the CDR3 is TGTGCCAGCAGCCAAGTTCAAACAGGCATTGACTATGGCTACACCTTC.